Listed below are T cell receptor beta chains from one sample, sequenced in a study of regulatory T cells in long-lasting Graves disease. MiXCR, run by TCRdb on the multiplex PCR reads, gives a single entry per CDR3 protein. The sample shows 510,000 or so distinct CDR3 sequences, about 11% of them seen only once. These data are also associated with another study on T cells in Graves' hyperthyroidism and ophthalmopathy.

Sequences were derived from peripheral blood mononuclear cells (PBMCs), sampled at new diagnosis, from a patient treated with antithyroid drugs. The receptors were gathered from a woman in her twenties or thirties with Graves disease. Both conserved end residues are part of each CDR3. A D gene is named only where the DNA matches it firmly. Part of the rows lack a size; the others show once, few, many or a class for expanded clones.

j_call clone_size cdr3_length d_call v_call cdr3_nt cdr3_aa
TRBJ2-5 many 14 TRBD1 TRBV7-2 TGTGCCAGCAGCCGAACAGGGGGGAGAGAGACCCAGTACTTC CASSRTGGRETQYF
TRBJ1-1 NA 14 NA TRBV7-2 TGTGCCAGCAGCTTAGCACCCCATGTCACTGAAGCTTTCTTT CASSLAPHVTEAFF
TRBJ2-3 few 14 NA TRBV25-1 TGTGCCAGCAGTACCCGACAGGTTCCAGATACGCAGTATTTT CASSTRQVPDTQYF
TRBJ2-1 many 15 NA TRBV6-9 TGTGCCAGCAGTTACGTCGGGAGGGACAGGAATGAGCAGTTCTTC CASSYVGRDRNEQFF
TRBJ2-7 NA 14 NA TRBV28 TGTGCCAGCAGACTCCCAGGGTCAGACTACGAGCAGTACTTC CASRLPGSDYEQYF
TRBJ2-1 NA 15 NA TRBV13 TGTGCCAGCAGCTTAGTAATGAGCTCCTACAATGAGCAGTTCTTC CASSLVMSSYNEQFF
TRBJ2-7 NA 15 TRBD2 TRBV6-5 TGTGCCAGCAGTTGGACTAGCGGGAGGGTTGCCGAGCAGTACTTC CASSWTSGRVAEQYF
TRBJ1-5 many 16 NA TRBV20-1 TGCAGTGCTAGAGTGAGCGGGGGTCGAGGCAATCAGCCCCAGCATTTT CSARVSGGRGNQPQHF
TRBJ2-6 many 16 NA TRBV19 TGTGCCAGTAGTACATACCAAGTCCCCGGGGCCAACGTCCTGACTTTC CASSTYQVPGANVLTF
TRBJ2-5 NA 12 NA TRBV12-3/TRBV12-4 TGTGCCAGCAGTCTGGAACAAGAGACCCAGTACTTC CASSLEQETQYF
TRBJ2-7 many 13 TRBD1 TRBV5-4 TGTGCCAGCAGCTTGACAGGGGCTTACGAGCAGTACTTC CASSLTGAYEQYF
TRBJ2-1 many 16 TRBD2 TRBV12-3/TRBV12-4 TGTGCCAGCAGTTTAACGAATAGCGGGAGGTACAATGAGCAGTTCTTC CASSLTNSGRYNEQFF
TRBJ2-7 NA 14 TRBD2 TRBV20-1 TGCAGTGCTCATAGAGCGGGAGGGCCTCAAGAGCAGTACTTC CSAHRAGGPQEQYF
TRBJ2-2 NA 15 NA TRBV19 TGTGCCAGTAGTATAGGACTAGTCGCTGGAGAGGAGCTGTTTTTT CASSIGLVAGEELFF
TRBJ1-4 few 15 NA TRBV7-2 TGTGCCAGCAGCCTAACCGGGAATTCGGATGAAAAACTGTTTTTT CASSLTGNSDEKLFF
TRBJ1-2 NA 13 TRBD1 TRBV29-1 TGCAGCTTTACGCGACAGGGTAACTATGGCTACACCTTC CSFTRQGNYGYTF
TRBJ1-1 many 15 NA TRBV5-1 TGCGCCAGCAGCTTGGATGGCAGGGGAGTAACTGAAGCTTTCTTT CASSLDGRGVTEAFF